This entry features one T cell receptor beta chain sequence. Its antigen is undetermined. This entry is derived from a study of T cell repertoires in ileal Crohn's disease. The study's findings and limits: Active smokers at surgery had more clonal expansions than non-smokers.

Noted time point: inflamed ileum from the surgical specimen. CDR1 and CDR2 (germline): SGHRS, YFSETQ. The CDR3 sequence is 14 residues long. V was clipped by 0 bases and J by 1 base, with 8 bases between them. Clones were read by immunoSEQ multiplex PCR, and TCRdb kept only the in-frame ones, dropping some. The table shows some 11,000 clones, with around nine tenths occurring only once. V is TRBV5-1 and J is TRBJ2-7; D is possibly TRBD1 or TRBD2 (5 bases each). The sequence derives from an adult with Crohn's disease. The source material was ileal tissue. This CDR3 is CASSLVGDSYEQYF. The DNA of the CDR3 is TGCGCCAGCAGCTTGGTGGGGGATTCCTACGAGCAGTACTTC.